Listed below are T cell receptor beta chains from one sample, sequenced in a study of control samples from healthy donors and cancer patients. The data were produced by immunoSEQ multiplex PCR, yet TCRdb's version contains in-frame clones alone and is incomplete. The sample yields 100,000 to 150,000 clones, about 95% seen once. Input material: blood. These receptors were taken from a man younger than 40 in good health. The CDR3 runs from the conserved cysteine through the conserved F or W. Fields, in order: clone size, V gene, D gene, J gene, CDR3 DNA, CDR3 protein. The D gene is left open where the match is weak. Clone size, where shown, is once, few, many, or a class for clones that have expanded.

NA,TRBV6-6,NA,TRBJ1-2,TGTGCCAGCAGTCACCTCGCAGGGGTCGATGGCTACACCTTC,CASSHLAGVDGYTF
NA,TRBV19,NA,TRBJ2-3,TGTGCCAGTAGTATAGATGTCAGAAGCACAGATACGCAGTATTTT,CASSIDVRSTDTQYF
NA,TRBV28,TRBD1,TRBJ2-7,TGTGCCAGCAGTCCTCGGGACAGGGAGTACGAGCAGTACTTC,CASSPRDREYEQYF
NA,TRBV5-1,TRBD1,TRBJ1-5,TGCGCCAGCAGCTTGGGTGGACAGGGGACACCTCAGCCCCAGCATTTT,CASSLGGQGTPQPQHF
NA,TRBV11-2,TRBD1,TRBJ1-6,TGTGCCAGCAGCTCGCGGACAGGGAAGATAGATAATTCACCCCTCCACTTT,CASSSRTGKIDNSPLHF
NA,TRBV30,NA,TRBJ1-1,TGTGCCTGGAGTTACGGGGGGGCGTCGAACACTGAAGCTTTCTTT,CAWSYGGASNTEAFF
NA,TRBV5-1,TRBD2,TRBJ2-5,TGCGCCAGCAGCTCAAGGAGGACTAGCGGGGGAGGAGAGACCCAGTACTTC,CASSSRRTSGGGETQYF
NA,TRBV6-5,NA,TRBJ2-2,TGTGCCAGCAGCCGAAACACCGGGGAGCTGTTTTTT,CASSRNTGELFF
NA,TRBV24-1,NA,TRBJ2-5,TGTGCCACCAGTGATATGACAGCTGGGGTAGAAGAGACCCAGTACTTC,CATSDMTAGVEETQYF
few,TRBV5-1,NA,TRBJ2-5,TGCGCCAGCAGTTACAGGGACTTGAAAGAGACCCAGTACTTC,CASSYRDLKETQYF
NA,TRBV6-1,NA,TRBJ1-4,TGTGCCAGCAGTGAAGTGATGGGTGTTTGGGAAAAACTGTTTTTT,CASSEVMGVWEKLFF
NA,TRBV24-1,NA,TRBJ1-1,TGTGCCACCAGTGACGGGTTGACTGAAGCTTTCTTT,CATSDGLTEAFF
NA,TRBV4-2,TRBD2,TRBJ2-3,TGTGCCAGCAGCCAAGTCGGTAGCGGGGGGGAGGAGAGGACAGATACGCAGTATTTT,CASSQVGSGGEERTDTQYF
NA,TRBV18,NA,TRBJ2-1,TGTGCCAGCTCACCAGTTACAGGGTGGGAGCAGTTCTTC,CASSPVTGWEQFF
NA,TRBV5-1,TRBD2,TRBJ2-1,TGCGCCAGCAGCCCTGGACTAGCGGGGGCCGATGAGCAGTTCTTC,CASSPGLAGADEQFF
NA,TRBV7-9,TRBD1,TRBJ2-7,TGTGCCAGCAGACCTTGGCGACAGGGAAGCTCCTACGAGCAGTACTTC,CASRPWRQGSSYEQYF
NA,TRBV7-2,NA,TRBJ2-7,TGTGCCAGCAGCTCCTCTTTGGGGTACGAGCAGTACTTC,CASSSSLGYEQYF
NA,TRBV7-2,NA,TRBJ2-2,TGTGCCAGCAGCTTAGGAGCGGCGCTAGGCACCGGGGAGCTGTTTTTT,CASSLGAALGTGELFF
NA,TRBV19,TRBD1,TRBJ2-2,TGTGCCAGTAGTATAGGGACAGGGAACACCGGGGAGCTGTTTTTT,CASSIGTGNTGELFF
once,TRBV6-5,TRBD1,TRBJ1-4,TGTGCCAGCAGTTTACAGGGGTGGGGAGAAAAACTGTTTTTT,CASSLQGWGEKLFF
NA,TRBV3-1/TRBV3-2,NA,TRBJ2-6,TGTGCCAGCAGCCAGGGCAGGCCCTCTGGGGCCAACGTCCTGACTTTC,CASSQGRPSGANVLTF
NA,TRBV4-3,TRBD2,TRBJ2-3,TGCGCCAGCAGCCCGGGGGGATCCACAGATACGCAGTATTTT,CASSPGGSTDTQYF
NA,TRBV2,NA,TRBJ1-4,TGTGCCAGCTCTCAAGGGAGATCAACTAATGAAAAACTGTTTTTT,CASSQGRSTNEKLFF
NA,TRBV7-2,TRBD2,TRBJ2-7,TGTGCCAGCAGCTTAGGTTCTAGCGGCACCTACGAGCAGTACTTC,CASSLGSSGTYEQYF
NA,TRBV11-2,TRBD2,TRBJ2-5,TGTGCCAGCAGCTTAGTCCGATCCGGGACTAGCCAGGAGACCCAGTACTTC,CASSLVRSGTSQETQYF
NA,TRBV19,NA,TRBJ1-5,TGTGCCAGTACGGACGGCTATCAGCCCCAGCATTTT,CASTDGYQPQHF
NA,TRBV21-1,NA,TRBJ2-7,TGTGCCAGCAGCAAAACCTACGAGCAGTACTTC,CASSKTYEQYF
NA,TRBV9,NA,TRBJ2-1,TGTGCCAGCAGCGACGAAGGTGAAAACTACAATGAGCAGTTCTTC,CASSDEGENYNEQFF
NA,TRBV14,NA,TRBJ2-7,TGTGCCAGCAGCCAAAGCCCCCTTGGGGAGCAGTACTTC,CASSQSPLGEQYF
NA,TRBV7-9,NA,TRBJ1-5,TGTGCCAGCAGCTTAGGAGGGGACAATCAGCCCCAGCATTTT,CASSLGGDNQPQHF
NA,TRBV6-4,NA,TRBJ2-5,TGTGCCAGCAGTGATCCGGGATACCCAAGAGAGGCCCAGTACTTC,CASSDPGYPREAQYF
NA,TRBV7-2,NA,TRBJ2-2,TGTGCCAGCAGCCCTCCCGGGGAGCTGTTTTTT,CASSPPGELFF
NA,TRBV12-3/TRBV12-4,NA,TRBJ1-5,TGTGCCAGCAGCCAAGGAGAGAATCAGCCCCAGCATTTT,CASSQGENQPQHF
NA,TRBV7-2,NA,TRBJ2-6,TGTGCCAGCAGCTACTTCGGCCTCCGCTCTGGGGCCAACGTCCTGACTTTC,CASSYFGLRSGANVLTF
NA,TRBV5-4,NA,TRBJ2-7,TGTGCCAGCAGCCCTGCGGGGCGGTTCTACGAGCAGTACTTC,CASSPAGRFYEQYF
NA,TRBV11-2,NA,TRBJ1-2,TGTGCCAGCAGCAACGTACAGGGATACGGAAATGGCTACACCTTC,CASSNVQGYGNGYTF
NA,TRBV29-1,NA,TRBJ1-2,TGCAGCGCCGAGCTACGTCCCTATGGCTACACCTTC,CSAELRPYGYTF
once,TRBV29-1,NA,TRBJ2-6,TGCAGCGTTGATTCGGGGACTGGGGCCAACGTCCTGACTTTC,CSVDSGTGANVLTF
NA,TRBV11-2,NA,TRBJ1-1,TGTGCCAGCAGCCTCAGTAACACTGAAGCTTTCTTT,CASSLSNTEAFF
NA,TRBV6-6,NA,TRBJ1-5,TGTGCTGGACAGTATAATAGCAATCAGCCCCAGCATTTT,CAGQYNSNQPQHF
NA,TRBV19,NA,TRBJ1-1,TGTGCCAGTATGTTACAGGGTAGGGTGAACACTGAAGCTTTCTTT,CASMLQGRVNTEAFF
NA,TRBV6-5,TRBD2,TRBJ2-5,TGTGCCAGCAGGGCCCGGGGGGTGGAGACCCAGTACTTC,CASRARGVETQYF
once,TRBV29-1,NA,TRBJ2-1,TGCAGCGTTGAAGAGGGAACGTACAATGAGCAGTTCTTC,CSVEEGTYNEQFF
NA,TRBV4-3,NA,TRBJ1-4,TGCGCCAGCAGCCTCGACAGGAGTCGCGAAAAACTGTTTTTT,CASSLDRSREKLFF
NA,TRBV30,NA,TRBJ2-7,TGTGCCTGGAGAAGCCGTGGGCTTCAGACCTACGAGCAGTACTTC,CAWRSRGLQTYEQYF
NA,TRBV10-3,TRBD1,TRBJ1-6,TGTGCCATCAGTGAGTCCGGACAGGGGGTCGGTTCACCCCTCCACTTT,CAISESGQGVGSPLHF
NA,TRBV6-4,TRBD2,TRBJ2-1,TGTGCCAGCAGTGAAGTATTTAGCGGGGGGGCCAATGAGCAGTTCTTC,CASSEVFSGGANEQFF
NA,TRBV19,NA,TRBJ2-7,TGTGCCAGTAGTACGGCCCTGAACTACTACGAGCAGTACTTC,CASSTALNYYEQYF
NA,TRBV7-2,TRBD1,TRBJ2-1,TGTGCCAGCAGCTTCTCCGGGACAGTCAATGAGCAGTTCTTC,CASSFSGTVNEQFF
NA,TRBV18,NA,TRBJ2-7,TGTGCCAGCTCACCCGCTTCCCATGCCTACGAGCAGTACTTC,CASSPASHAYEQYF
NA,TRBV4-1,TRBD2,TRBJ2-3,TGCGCCAGCAGCCAAGTGGGACTAGTAGGAGATACGCAGTATTTT,CASSQVGLVGDTQYF